A single sample is the source of the 27 T cell receptor beta chains below, sequenced in a study of T cell clones after liver transplantation. Sequenced by immunoSEQ multiplex PCR; TCRdb stores in-frame clones only, minus some. The sample records nearly 45,000 clones, approximately 86% being singletons. Here the sequenced sample was CD4+ T cells from blood, taken 24 months after liver transplant. These receptors were taken from a human patient who received a liver transplant. Some of these T cells may belong to the graft donor.

This chain joins TRBV28 and TRBJ1-1; TRBD1 matches 9 bases. V lost 9 bases and J lost 0; bases outside the gene matches: 14. The CDR3 sequence is 17 residues long. The germline V gene has CDR1 MDHEN and CDR2 SYDVKM. CDR3 coding DNA: TGTGCCAGTAAGGGACGACAGGGGGATGGCGTGAACACTGAAGCTTTCTTT. Protein: CASKGRQGDGVNTEAFF. Combining the CDR3 with reference TRBV28 and TRBJ1-1 gives the whole variable domain DVKVTQSSRYLVKRTGEKVFLECVQDMDHENMFWYRQDPGLGLRLIYFSYDVKMKEKGDIPEGYSVSREKKERFSLILESASTNQTSMYLCASKGRQGDGVNTEAFFGQGTRLTVV.

The rearrangement uses TRBV19 and TRBJ2-3; 8 positions match TRBD2. CDR3 length: 13 amino acids. The germline gives CDR1 LNHDA, CDR2 SQIVND (reference sequence). V trimming: 6 bases; J trimming: 5 bases; junction bases outside the gene matches: 4. The CDR3 sequence is CASRITSGDTQYF. The CDR3 DNA follows: TGTGCCAGTAGGATCACTAGCGGAGATACGCAGTATTTT.

V and J are TRBV1 and TRBJ2-5; the table's D call of TRBD2 was not tested on the DNA. TRBV1 is described as a pseudogene. This CDR3 region has 16 residues. CDR3: CTSSQDMRLANETQYF. The CDR3 DNA is TGCACCAGCAGCCAAGATATGAGACTAGCGAATGAGACCCAGTACTTC.

This chain links TRBV5-4 with TRBJ1-3, with 7 bases lining up with TRBD1. This CDR3 has 15 amino acids. Trimming took 4 bases from V and 0 from J; bases not matched to a gene: 4. Germline V gene sequence: CDR1 SGHNT, CDR2 YYREEE (reference sequence). Here the CDR3 DNA reads TGTGCCAGCAGCGGTGGGACAGCCTCTGGAAACACCATATATTTT. Residues: CASSGGTASGNTIYF.

This chain links TRBV27 with TRBJ1-1, with 8 bases that match TRBD1. The V and J ends lost 3 bases and 4 bases, in that order; junction bases with no gene match: 10. The germline V gene has CDR1 MNHEY and CDR2 SMNVEV (reference sequence). CDR3 length equals 16 residues. CDR3 coding DNA: TGTGCCAGCAGTTTCCTAATGACAGGGGAAATCACTGAAGCTTTCTTT. Translating gives CASSFLMTGEITEAFF.

V gene TRBV10-3 combines with J gene TRBJ2-2, with TRBD1 matching over 11 bases. Per the germline V gene, CDR1 is ENHRY and CDR2 is SYGVKD. The CDR3 totals 18 residues. V lost 7 bases to trimming and J lost 3 bases; unmatched junction nucleotides: 13. CDR3 protein: CAITAAGTGGRDTGELFF. The CDR3 DNA follows: TGTGCCATCACCGCCGCCGGGACAGGGGGGAGGGACACCGGGGAGCTGTTTTTT.

The chain recombines TRBV10-3 with TRBJ1-4; 9 bases are shared with TRBD1. Germline V gene data show CDR1 as ENHRY and CDR2 as SYGVKD. The CDR3 contains 13 residues. The V segment lost 8 bases and the J segment 5 bases; nucleotides outside the gene matches: 3. CDR3 nucleotides: TGTGCCATCTCCGGGACAGGGAATGAAAAACTGTTTTTT. Translating it yields CAISGTGNEKLFF.

By frequency in the sample, this clone is medium-sized. This rearrangement joins TRBV5-1 to TRBJ2-2, with TRBD1 matching 7 bases. The V and J ends lost 0 bases and 2 bases, in that order; junction bases with no gene match: 7. Germline CDR1 SGHRS, CDR2 YFSETQ. The CDR3 has 17 residues. CDR3 sequence (DNA): TGCGCCAGCAGCTTGGGACACCGGGACAGTAACACCGGGGAGCTGTTTTTT. It translates to CASSLGHRDSNTGELFF.

The CDR3 DNA follows: TGTGCCAGCAGCGTAGAGTTAGGGAGCGTCAATGAGCAGTTCTTC. Amino acid sequence: CASSVELGSVNEQFF. The chain combines TRBV9 with TRBJ2-1, with a tentative D call TRBD2 (5 bases). In germline, CDR1 is SGDLS, CDR2 YYNGEE. CDR3 size: 15 residues. Trimming left V 0 bases short and J 6 bases short, with 13 bases between.

The chain combines TRBV7-9 with TRBJ2-7; D is unclear. CDR3 length: 14 amino acids. V lost 8 bases and J lost 0, with 14 bases in between. Germline V gives CDR1 SEHNR, CDR2 FQNEAQ (reference sequence). This CDR3 is CASAPRQGSYEQYF. CDR3 sequence (DNA): TGTGCCAGCGCCCCACGACAAGGCTCCTACGAGCAGTACTTC.

The V and J genes are TRBV19 and TRBJ1-2, with TRBD1 matching 7 bases. The germline CDR1 and CDR2 sequences are LNHDA and SQIVND (reference sequence). V was clipped by 3 bases and J by 6 bases; unmatched bases: 7. This CDR3 has 14 residues. Here the CDR3 reads CASSMQIGGDGYTF. CDR3 DNA: TGTGCCAGTAGTATGCAAATAGGGGGCGATGGCTACACCTTC.

In its sample, this clone was seen once. The chain employs TRBV6-5 and TRBJ2-6; 8 bases agree with TRBD1. The trim removed 0 bases at V and 4 bases at J, leaving 2 bases unmatched. The germline gives CDR1 MNHEY, CDR2 SVGAGI. The CDR3 sequence is 16 residues long. Here the CDR3 reads CASSYSGTGGANVLTF. The CDR3 DNA sequence: TGTGCCAGCAGTTACTCGGGGACAGGAGGGGCCAACGTCCTGACTTTC.

V usage is TRBV27 and J usage is TRBJ2-7; no reliable D call. CDR1 MNHEY and CDR2 SMNVEV come from the germline V gene (reference sequence). The length of the CDR3 is 13 residues. V was clipped by 5 bases and J by 2 bases, with 10 bases between them. The DNA for the CDR3 is TGTGCCAGCAGTCCAAGGGCCCCCTACGAGCAGTACTTC. Its translation: CASSPRAPYEQYF.

The chain employs TRBV19 and TRBJ2-5, with 7 bases that match TRBD1. This CDR3 contains 17 residues. V was pared by 5 bases and J by 7 bases, with 19 bases of the junction left unmatched. Looked up from germline, CDR1 is LNHDA and CDR2 is SQIVND (reference sequence). The CDR3 nucleotides are TGTGCCAGTAGTGACGGACAGGTCCGGGATATGTCGGGGACCCAGTACTTC. This codes for CASSDGQVRDMSGTQYF. The entire variable domain, with the rest obtained from reference TRBV19 and TRBJ2-5, is as follows: DGGITQSPKYLFRKEGQNVTLSCEQNLNHDAMYWYRQDPGQGLRLIYYSQIVNDFQKGDIAEGYSVSREKKESFPLTVTSAQKNPTAFYLCASSDGQVRDMSGTQYFGPGTRLLVL.

This clone turned up a few times. V gene TRBV29-1 combines with J gene TRBJ2-7, with D possibly called TRBD1 or TRBD2 (5 bases each). V lost 4 bases, J lost 3 bases, and 10 bases lay in between. CDR1 SQVTM and CDR2 ANQGSEA come from the germline V gene. The CDR3 consists of 12 residues. The CDR3 DNA is TGCAGCGTTGGAGGTGGGGGCTACGAGCAGTACTTC. Amino acids: CSVGGGGYEQYF.

The gene calls are TRBV27 and TRBJ1-2; 8 positions agree with TRBD1. Germline loops: CDR1 MNHEY, CDR2 SMNVEV (reference sequence). V lost 5 bases, J lost 2 bases, and 1 base stayed unmatched. CDR3 length equals 13 residues. This CDR3 reads CASSRTGNYGYTF. The CDR3 DNA is TGTGCCAGCAGTCGGACAGGGAACTATGGCTACACCTTC.

This clone was recorded a few times. The chain couples TRBV4-2 to TRBJ1-1, with D hard to call. Deletions cut 2 bases from V and 4 bases from J, with 8 bases between. The germline CDR1 and CDR2 sequences are LGHNA and YNFKEQ. CDR3 length: 13 residues. The CDR3 sequence: CASSQFRVTEAFF. The CDR3 DNA is TGTGCCAGCAGCCAATTTCGAGTCACTGAAGCTTTCTTT.

The CDR3 loop reads CAAKRLAGLNTGELFF. In DNA, the CDR3 is TGTGCCGCAAAAAGGTTAGCGGGACTCAACACCGGGGAGCTGTTTTTT. J is TRBJ2-2 and V is TRBV30, with 8 bases identical to TRBD2. The V gene end was trimmed by 8 bases and the J gene end by 2 bases; junction bases not matched to a gene: 13. Germline V gene lookup returns CDR1 GTSNPN and CDR2 SVGIG (reference sequence). The CDR3 sequence is 16 residues long.

This clone was seen a single time. The rearrangement links TRBV7-2 to TRBJ1-1; D is undetermined. This CDR3 is 13 amino acids long. V shed 5 bases and J shed 8 bases, with 15 bases lying between them. The V gene's germline CDR1 is SGHTA and CDR2 FQGNSA. CDR3 in amino acids: CASSHDRGQEAFF. In DNA, the CDR3 is TGTGCCAGCAGCCACGACCGAGGGCAGGAAGCTTTCTTT.

As DNA, the CDR3 is TGTGCCAGCAGCTACCCCCTAGCGGGAGCAGAGACCCAGTACTTC. Its translation: CASSYPLAGAETQYF. The chain recombines TRBV5-8 with TRBJ2-5; 10 positions match TRBD2. Looked up from germline, CDR1 is SGHTS and CDR2 is YDEGEE. The CDR3 is made up of 15 amino acids. The V segment lost 3 bases and the J segment 4 bases; nucleotides outside the gene matches: 6.

The chain joins TRBV7-3 to TRBJ2-6; D possibly matches TRBD1 or TRBD2 (6 bases each). Trimming removed 1 base at V and 0 bases at J, with 16 bases between. Looked up from germline, CDR1 is SGHTA and CDR2 is FQGTGA. This CDR3 comprises 19 residues. The CDR3 here is CASSLRGGSLHSGANVLTF. The CDR3 DNA follows: TGTGCCAGCAGCTTAAGAGGGGGGTCCCTCCACTCTGGGGCCAACGTCCTGACTTTC. Based on the CDR3 plus reference TRBV7-3 and TRBJ2-6, the full variable domain is GAGVSQTPSNKVTEKGKYVELRCDPISGHTALYWYRQSLGQGPEFLIYFQGTGAADDSGLPNDRFFAVRPEGSVSTLKIQRTERGDSAVYLCASSLRGGSLHSGANVLTFGAGSRLTVL.

The CDR3 nucleotides read TGTGCCAGCCACCCGCGGGGGGCCGGCACCTACAATGAGCAGTTCTTC. This translates into CASHPRGAGTYNEQFF. V usage is TRBV28 and J usage is TRBJ2-1, with 8 bases that match TRBD2. The CDR3 totals 16 residues. The V segment lost 8 bases and the J segment 2 bases; nucleotides outside the gene matches: 11. Germline CDR1 MDHEN, CDR2 SYDVKM.

V is TRBV29-1 and J is TRBJ2-7; TRBD2 aligns across 14 bases. This CDR3 spans 14 amino acids. The V gene end was trimmed by 4 bases and the J gene end by 4 bases; junction bases not matched to a gene: 3. Germline CDR1 reads SQVTM; CDR2 reads ANQGSEA. In nucleotides, the CDR3 is TGCAGCGTTGGGGGGACTAGCGGGAGTTACGAGCAGTACTTC. Translating it yields CSVGGTSGSYEQYF.

The rearrangement uses TRBV19 and TRBJ1-2, with unresolved D. Trimming pared 8 bases from V and 4 bases from J, leaving 14 bases between. CDR1 and CDR2 (germline): LNHDA, SQIVND (reference sequence). The CDR3 totals 13 residues. In nucleotides, the CDR3 is TGTGCCAGTCAAGATGCCGATTTCTATGGCTACACCTTC. This gives the protein CASQDADFYGYTF.

The chain uses TRBV6-5 and TRBJ2-1, with D perhaps TRBD1 (6 bases). The CDR3 is 15 amino acids. Germline V CDR1 and CDR2: MNHEY, SVGAGI. V lost 2 bases and J 7 bases, leaving 15 bases between the germline ends. The CDR3 here is CASSYDGTPRNEQFF. Here the CDR3 DNA reads TGTGCCAGCAGTTACGACGGGACACCTAGGAATGAGCAGTTCTTC.

The V gene is TRBV19, the J gene TRBJ2-5; possibly TRBD2 for D (5 bases). The DNA matches TRBJ2-7 better at its end, which makes the J call doubtful. The CDR3 loop spans 14 amino acids. Germline V lookup: CDR1 LNHDA, CDR2 SQIVND (reference sequence). CDR3 nucleotide sequence: TGTGCCAGTAGCACGAGCTGGGGAGTCTACGAGCAGTACTTC. It is translated as CASSTSWGVYEQYF.

The chain combines TRBV2 with TRBJ2-3, with 8 nucleotides matching TRBD2. V shed 2 bases, J shed 9 bases, and the junction held 7 bases outside the gene matches. This CDR3 region has 14 residues. Per the germline V gene, CDR1 is SNHLY and CDR2 is FYNNEI. The CDR3 sequence is CASSETPSGGTQYF. CDR3 DNA: TGTGCCAGCAGTGAAACCCCGAGCGGGGGCACGCAGTATTTT.